This entry features one T cell receptor (beta chain) sequence. This specimen comes from a study of tumor and adjacent non-tumor tissue in lung cancer. This sample's RNA came from whole unsorted tissue. Germline V gene lookup returns CDR1 SGHAT and CDR2 FQNNGV. This CDR3 spans 14 amino acids. The V gene lost 5 bases and the J gene lost 4 bases, with 14 bases spanning the gap. The library came from three nested PCR rounds adapted from ARM-PCR protocols. Each CDR3 protein gets one entry after TCRdb re-called the multiplex PCR reads with MiXCR. The table records about 93,000 distinct CDR3 sequences, 67% of them present only once.

The V and J genes are TRBV11-2 and TRBJ2-5; D may be TRBD1 or TRBD2 (5 bases each). The clonotype was recovered from a man in his 60s with non-small cell lung cancer. What was sequenced was lung tumor tissue. CDR3 nucleotide sequence: TGTGCCAGCAGCCTCCAAGGTGGGACAGAGACCCAGTACTTC. Translated, it gives CASSLQGGTETQYF.